Each of the 21 T cell receptor beta chains below was sequenced from the same sample in a study of blood T cell repertoires in COVID-19. Repertoires were generated with immunoSEQ multiplex PCR, while TCRdb's copy carries only in-frame clones and drops some. Of some 320,000 clones in the sample, 90% were seen once. The specimen sequenced was PBMCs or T cells enriched from blood (not recorded which). These receptor sequences come from a man aged 55 to 70 who had recovered from COVID-19.

The V gene is TRBV7-8, the J gene TRBJ1-5; no reliable D call. Germline CDR1 and CDR2: SGHVS and FQNEAQ. V gave up 5 bases and J gave up 7 bases, with 18 bases separating them. The CDR3 has 15 residues. DNA of the CDR3: TGTGCCAGCAGCGCCGCCGGACTATCCGGGCAGCCCCAGCATTTT. As protein: CASSAAGLSGQPQHF.

This clone was picked up one time. The gene calls are TRBV9 and TRBJ1-2; the match to TRBD1 covers 8 bases. Germline loops: CDR1 SGDLS, CDR2 YYNGEE. J lost 3 bases, V lost 2 bases, and 3 bases had no gene match. The CDR3 contains 14 residues. CDR3: CASSVGTGHYGYTF. For the CDR3, the DNA is TGTGCCAGCAGCGTGGGGACAGGCCACTATGGCTACACCTTC.

CDR3: CASSSDRAYEQYF. CDR3 sequence (DNA): TGCGCCAGCAGCTCGGACAGGGCGTACGAGCAGTACTTC. This chain links TRBV5-1 with TRBJ2-7; 8 bases are shared with TRBD1. This CDR3 is 13 amino acids long. From germline, CDR1 is SGHRS and CDR2 YFSETQ. With V trimmed by 3 bases and J by 4 bases, 3 bases remained unmatched.

The V call is TRBV30, the J call TRBJ1-2; D remains unclear. Trimming pared 1 base from V and 4 bases from J, leaving 10 bases between. The V gene's germline CDR1 is GTSNPN and CDR2 SVGIG (reference sequence). The CDR3 loop spans 13 amino acids. The CDR3 sequence is CAWSAGRRYGYTF. The CDR3 region has the DNA TGTGCCTGGAGTGCTGGCAGGCGCTATGGCTACACCTTC.

The V gene is TRBV28, the J gene TRBJ1-2; D perhaps matches TRBD1 (6 bases). Germline CDR1 MDHEN, CDR2 SYDVKM. The V end lost 4 bases, the J end lost 6 bases, and 12 bases lay between the germline ends. The CDR3 length is 13 residues. Here the CDR3 reads CASSSGQGHGYTF. CDR3 DNA: TGTGCCAGCAGTTCAGGGCAGGGGCATGGCTACACCTTC.

This clone was observed once. The V gene is TRBV29-1, the J gene TRBJ1-1, with D perhaps TRBD1 (5 bases). V lost 4 bases and J lost 0, with 21 bases in between. The CDR3 runs 17 residues. Per germline, CDR1 SQVTM and CDR2 ANQGSEA. The CDR3 DNA reads TGCAGCGTTGCCTTCGGGCAGGGTGGGAACATGAACACTGAAGCTTTCTTT. Encoded protein: CSVAFGQGGNMNTEAFF.

The gene calls are TRBV6-4 and TRBJ2-7, with 7 bases aligning to TRBD2. This CDR3 has 13 amino acids. V shed 4 bases, J shed 7 bases, and the junction held 7 bases outside the gene matches. The germline gives CDR1 MRHNA, CDR2 SNTAGT. The CDR3 loop is CASSVIAGQEQYF. In nucleotides, the CDR3 is TGTGCCAGCAGTGTGATAGCGGGTCAGGAGCAGTACTTC.

The chain is built from TRBV5-4 and TRBJ1-4; 10 bases match TRBD1. The germline CDR1 and CDR2 sequences are SGHNT and YYREEE (reference sequence). CDR3 length: 15 amino acids. Losses at the gene ends were 4 bases for V and 5 bases for J; bases not matched to a gene: 5. The CDR3: CASSPDRGRNEKLFF. DNA of the CDR3: TGTGCCAGCAGCCCGGACAGGGGGAGGAATGAAAAACTGTTTTTT.

This clone was counted once. The chain couples TRBV18 to TRBJ2-7; 10 bases are shared with TRBD2. Trimming cost V 3 bases and J 3 bases; bases outside gene matches: 14. The CDR3 has 18 amino acids. Germline V gene sequence: CDR1 KGHSH, CDR2 LQKENI. CDR3 sequence: CASSPNPGTSVLGYEQYF. DNA for the CDR3: TGTGCCAGCTCACCCAATCCCGGGACTAGCGTGCTCGGCTACGAGCAGTACTTC.

This chain joins TRBV12-5 and TRBJ2-2, with TRBD1 identical over 9 bases. This CDR3 region has 16 residues. Germline V gene lookup returns CDR1 LGHNT and CDR2 FRNRAP. V dropped 10 bases and J dropped 8; count of bases not matched to a gene: 17. CDR3 bases: TGTGCTACCACCCAGAGAGGGACAGGGAATGTAGGGGAGCTGTTTTTT. Encoded protein: CATTQRGTGNVGELFF. Together with reference TRBV12-5 and TRBJ2-2, the CDR3 gives the full variable domain: DARVTQTPRHKVTEMGQEVTMRCQPILGHNTVFWYRQTMMQGLELLAYFRNRAPLDDSGMPKDRFSAEMPDATLATLKIQPSEPRDSAVYFCATTQRGTGNVGELFFGEGSRLTVL.

The genes are TRBV3-1 (or the pseudogene TRBV3-2) and TRBJ2-2, with D possibly matching TRBD1 (6 bases). The CDR3 is 15 amino acids. The ends were cut back, 1 base at V and 1 base at J, with 7 bases in the middle. The V gene's germline CDR1 is LGHDT and CDR2 YNNKEL (reference sequence). CDR3 sequence (DNA): TGTGCCAGCAGCCAAGGGACAGAGAACACCGGGGAGCTGTTTTTT. Translation gives CASSQGTENTGELFF.

The chain has TRBV2 and TRBJ1-5; 9 nucleotides line up with TRBD1. Germline values: CDR1 SNHLY, CDR2 FYNNEI. The CDR3 runs to 15 residues. Germline trimming cut 5 bases from V and 4 bases from J; bases unmatched to any gene: 6. This CDR3 is CASSKDGTGNQPQHF. CDR3 nucleotides: TGTGCCAGCAGTAAAGACGGGACAGGGAATCAGCCCCAGCATTTT.

This chain connects TRBV5-8 to TRBJ2-3; 13 bases line up with TRBD2. CDR3 size: 17 residues. Germline assignment: CDR1 SGHTS and CDR2 YDEGEE. Trimming cost V 6 bases and J 0 bases; bases outside gene matches: 7. The CDR3 sequence is CASTLGTSGASTDTQYF. The CDR3 region has the DNA TGTGCCAGCACTCTCGGGACTAGCGGGGCTAGCACAGATACGCAGTATTTT. The full variable domain, rest sourced from reference TRBV5-8 and TRBJ2-3, is EAGVTQSPTHLIKTRGQQATLRCSPISGHTSVYWYQQALGLGLQFLLWYDEGEERNRGNFPPRFSGRQFPNYSSELNVNALELEDSALYLCASTLGTSGASTDTQYFGPGTRLTVL.

This chain uses TRBV7-2 with TRBJ1-1; a possible D gene is TRBD1 (6 bases). Germline CDR1 SGHTA, CDR2 FQGNSA. This CDR3 is 14 amino acids long. Trimming cost V 5 bases and J 6 bases, with 16 bases left between them. Here the CDR3 DNA reads TGTGCCAGCAGCACTGGACAGTCTGGGGCTGAAGCTTTCTTT. It yields the protein CASSTGQSGAEAFF.

This clone was seen only once. This sequence joins TRBV11-1 and TRBJ2-1; 8 bases agree with TRBD2. The V gene end was trimmed by 6 bases and the J gene end by 4 bases; junction bases not matched to a gene: 8. The CDR3 sequence is 15 residues long. CDR1 and CDR2 (germline): SGHAT, FQDESV (reference sequence). The CDR3 sequence: CASSLLLAEYNEQFF. CDR3 in DNA: TGTGCCAGCAGTTTGTTACTAGCGGAGTACAATGAGCAGTTCTTC. Looking up the rest from reference TRBV11-1 and TRBJ2-1 gives the full variable domain: EAEVAQSPRYKITEKSQAVAFWCDPISGHATLYWYRQILGQGPELLVQFQDESVVDDSQLPKDRFSAERLKGVDSTLKIQPAELGDSAMYLCASSLLLAEYNEQFFGPGTRLTVL.

This clone was seen a few times. The rearrangement links TRBV5-1 to TRBJ2-3; D perhaps matches TRBD2 (6 bases). Per germline, CDR1 SGHRS and CDR2 YFSETQ. The CDR3 runs 15 residues. Trimming took off 0 bases at V and 2 bases at J, with 10 bases between the two ends. For the CDR3, the DNA is TGCGCCAGCAGCTTGGTGGGGGGTACCACAGATACGCAGTATTTT. Its protein is CASSLVGGTTDTQYF. Full variable domain (remainder filled in from reference TRBV5-1 and TRBJ2-3): KAGVTQTPRYLIKTRGQQVTLSCSPISGHRSVSWYQQTPGQGLQFLFEYFSETQRNKGNFPGRFSGRQFSNSRSEMNVSTLELGDSALYLCASSLVGGTTDTQYFGPGTRLTVL.

In this sample, this clone turned up a few times. The chain is built from TRBV7-2 and TRBJ1-2, with 7 bases fitting TRBD1. The CDR3 runs to 15 residues. Germline-derived CDR1 and CDR2 are SGHTA and FQGNSA. Trimming removed 6 bases from V and 6 bases from J; junction bases left unmatched: 13. The CDR3 here is CASSSRQGGLNGYTF. In DNA, the CDR3 is TGTGCCAGCAGTTCCAGACAGGGTGGTTTGAATGGCTACACCTTC.

This clone has a handful of counts. The chain recombines TRBV6-6 with TRBJ2-2; 8 positions agree with TRBD2. Germline lookup yields CDR1 MNHNY and CDR2 SVGAGI (reference sequence). CDR3 length equals 15 residues. V dropped 4 bases and J dropped 4; count of bases not matched to a gene: 5. CDR3 coding DNA: TGTGCCAGCAGTTTAGAGCGGGAGTTCACCGGGGAGCTGTTTTTT. Its protein product is CASSLEREFTGELFF.

The chain links TRBV19 to TRBJ1-5; TRBD1 agrees at 8 bases. The CDR3 is 15 amino acids. Looked up from germline, CDR1 is LNHDA and CDR2 is SQIVND (reference sequence). Trimming at V came to 6 bases and at J to 5 bases, leaving 9 bases not matched to a gene. This chain's CDR3 is CASRDGQGQYQPQHF. The CDR3 coding sequence is TGTGCCAGTAGGGATGGACAGGGTCAATATCAGCCCCAGCATTTT.

The genes are TRBV3-1 (or the pseudogene TRBV3-2) and TRBJ2-5, with D unresolved. Deletions cut 0 bases from V and 5 bases from J, with 13 bases between. The CDR3 is made up of 15 amino acids. Germline CDR1 reads LGHDT; CDR2 reads YNNKEL (reference sequence). The CDR3 reads CASSQDPGERETQYF. CDR3 sequence (DNA): TGTGCCAGCAGCCAAGATCCAGGTGAAAGGGAGACCCAGTACTTC.

The gene calls are TRBV10-3 and TRBJ1-4, with TRBD1 matching over 9 bases. The length of the CDR3 is 14 residues. Germline trimming cut 4 bases from V and 8 bases from J; bases unmatched to any gene: 5. Germline V gene lookup returns CDR1 ENHRY and CDR2 SYGVKD. The CDR3 region is CAISGDREEEKLFF. The CDR3, as DNA: TGTGCCATCAGTGGGGACAGGGAGGAGGAAAAACTGTTTTTT.